This TCR beta chain was captured in a study of CD8+CD57+ T cells in acquired aplastic anemia. Germline V gives CDR1 KGHDR, CDR2 SFDVKD. CDR3 length: 13 amino acids. The sequenced patients had an expansion of CD8+CD57+ cells seen by flow cytometry. Therapy had not been given to patients before blood sampling. CDR3 and TCR beta VDJ profiling relied on genomic DNA as the template. One entry per CDR3 protein results from TCRdb running MiXCR on the reads. Of roughly 61,000 distinct CDR3 sequences in the sample, 57% were seen once. The material sequenced was sorted CD4+, CD8+, or CD8+CD57+ T cells (not recorded which) from PBMCs. The receptor's source is a human donor with aplastic anemia. The V and J genes are TRBV24-1 and TRBJ2-7, with 11 bases identical to TRBD2. The J call may not be correct, given that the DNA end is closer to TRBJ2-1. Written as DNA, the CDR3 is TGTGCCACCAGTCCCGGGACTAGCGGTGAGCAGTTCTTC. The encoded protein is CATSPGTSGEQFF.